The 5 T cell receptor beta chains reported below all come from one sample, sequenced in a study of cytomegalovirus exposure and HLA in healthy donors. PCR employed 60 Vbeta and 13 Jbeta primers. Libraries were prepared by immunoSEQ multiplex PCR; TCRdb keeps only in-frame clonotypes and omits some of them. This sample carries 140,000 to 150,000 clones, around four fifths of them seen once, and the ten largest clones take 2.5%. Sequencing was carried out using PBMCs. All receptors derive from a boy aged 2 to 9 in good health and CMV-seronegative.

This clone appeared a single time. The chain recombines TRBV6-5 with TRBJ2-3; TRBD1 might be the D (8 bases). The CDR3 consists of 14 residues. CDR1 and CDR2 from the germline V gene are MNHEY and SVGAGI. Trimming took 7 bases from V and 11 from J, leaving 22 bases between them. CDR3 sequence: CASTRSPGGGRQYF. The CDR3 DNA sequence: TGTGCCAGCACCCGCTCCCCAGGGGGCGGGAGGCAGTATTTT.

This chain's CDR3 is CASSESSGIDEQFF. The CDR3 nucleotides read TGTGCCAGCAGTGAGTCTAGCGGGATCGATGAGCAGTTCTTC. This chain links TRBV6-1 with TRBJ2-1, with 9 bases aligning to TRBD2. Unmatched junction bases numbered 5, after V lost 3 bases and J lost 8 bases. Germline lookup yields CDR1 MNHNS and CDR2 SASEGT. The CDR3 runs 14 residues.

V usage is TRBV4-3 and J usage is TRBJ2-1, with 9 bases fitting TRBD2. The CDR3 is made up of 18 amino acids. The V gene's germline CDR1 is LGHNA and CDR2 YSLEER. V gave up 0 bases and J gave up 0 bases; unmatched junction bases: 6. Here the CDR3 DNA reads TGCGCCAGCAGCCAAGAAGGCCTAGCGGGGCGCTCCTACAATGAGCAGTTCTTC. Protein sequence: CASSQEGLAGRSYNEQFF.

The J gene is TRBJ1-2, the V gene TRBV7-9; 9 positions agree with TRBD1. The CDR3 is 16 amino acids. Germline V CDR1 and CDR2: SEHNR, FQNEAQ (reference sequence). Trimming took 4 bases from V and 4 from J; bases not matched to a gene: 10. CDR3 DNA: TGTGCCAGCAGCTCCGCCCGGGACAGGGACGGCTATGGCTACACCTTC. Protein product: CASSSARDRDGYGYTF.

The CDR3, as DNA: TGTGCCAGCATGGTTAAGAGGGGGATCACTAGCGGGAGTACTAACTACGAGCAGTACTTC. This encodes CASMVKRGITSGSTNYEQYF. The rearrangement links TRBV2 to TRBJ2-7, with 11 bases matching TRBD2. This CDR3 has 20 residues. The V segment lost 7 bases and the J segment 3 bases; nucleotides outside the gene matches: 23. Looked up from germline, CDR1 is SNHLY and CDR2 is FYNNEI.